This is a list of T cell receptor beta chains from one sample in a study of blood T cell repertoires in COVID-19. Assay used: immunoSEQ multiplex PCR; TCRdb lists only in-frame clones, some missing. The table shows about 65,000 clones, with approximately 93% occurring only once. Sequencing was performed on peripheral blood. The receptors were gathered from a man in his 70s with active COVID-19. Each CDR3 is given with its conserved first and last residue. The order of the fields is V gene, D gene, J gene, clone size, CDR3 DNA, CDR3 protein. The D gene is left open where the match is weak. The size field is filled for only some rows; it gives once, few, many or a size class.

>TRBV5-1|TRBD1|TRBJ1-3|-
TGCGCCAGCAGCTTCGAGTACACAGGGGGGAGCTCTGGAAACACCATATATTTT
CASSFEYTGGSSGNTIYF
>TRBV11-2|-|TRBJ1-6|-
TGTGCCAGCAGCTTAGATTTCTGGCGGAGTTCACCCCTCCACTTT
CASSLDFWRSSPLHF
>TRBV12-5|TRBD1|TRBJ1-2|-
TGTGCTAGTGGTTTGTGGGACAGTAACTATGGCTACACCTTC
CASGLWDSNYGYTF
>TRBV11-3|-|TRBJ2-1|-
TGTGCCAGCAGCCCTAGTACCCCCGGGTCCGGGGGTGAGCAGTTCTTC
CASSPSTPGSGGEQFF
>TRBV2|-|TRBJ1-4|-
TGTGCCAGCAGTGTTATCCTCCGTGAAAAACTGTTTTTT
CASSVILREKLFF
>TRBV18|TRBD1|TRBJ2-2|once
TGTGCCAGCTCACATAGGGACAGGTTGAACACCGGGGAGCTGTTTTTT
CASSHRDRLNTGELFF
>TRBV27|-|TRBJ2-3|once
TGTGCCAGCAGTCTGGGGCTCGGGGGTGGAAATACGCAGTATTTT
CASSLGLGGGNTQYF
>TRBV5-6|TRBD1|TRBJ2-7|-
TGTGCCAGCAGCTTTAGAGGGACAGGGATCCACGAGCAGTACTTC
CASSFRGTGIHEQYF
>TRBV5-1|-|TRBJ2-2|once
TGCGCCAGCAGCTTAGGGAGCACCGGGGAGCTGTTTTTT
CASSLGSTGELFF
>TRBV13|TRBD2|TRBJ2-1|once
TGTGCCAGCAGAGTAGCGGGGGGGCTGAATGAGCAGTTCTTC
CASRVAGGLNEQFF
>TRBV11-3|-|TRBJ1-6|-
TGTGCCAGCAGCTTGGTTCGGGGGGGATATTCACCCCTCCACTTT
CASSLVRGGYSPLHF
>TRBV14|TRBD2|TRBJ2-5|-
TGTGCCAGCAGCCAAGACTTAGCGGGGGGGCCCAAGACCCAGTACTTC
CASSQDLAGGPKTQYF
>TRBV4-2|TRBD2|TRBJ2-3|-
TGTGCCAGCAGCCAAGATAGGTTTGAGGGACTATCAAAAGATACGCAGTATTTT
CASSQDRFEGLSKDTQYF
>TRBV20-1|-|TRBJ1-3|-
TGCAGTGCTAGTGTCCCCAGGGCGGGAGGAAACACCATATATTTT
CSASVPRAGGNTIYF
>TRBV10-3|TRBD2|TRBJ2-3|-
TGTGCCACGGAGCCGGGGAGGGGCCCGGCGGCCACAGATACGCAGTATTTT
CATEPGRGPAATDTQYF
>TRBV6-4|-|TRBJ2-2|-
TGTGCCAGCAGTGATTTCCAGAACACCGGGGAGCTGTTTTTT
CASSDFQNTGELFF
>TRBV7-2|-|TRBJ2-4|-
TGTGCCAGCAGCTTAGTAGGGGCGGCCAAAAACATTCAGTACTTC
CASSLVGAAKNIQYF
>TRBV19|-|TRBJ2-7|-
TGTGCCAGTAGTACCGCCAGATCCTACGAGCAGTACTTC
CASSTARSYEQYF
>TRBV6-6|TRBD1|TRBJ2-2|-
TGTGCTACAAAACAGGGGGCGGGCACCGGGGAGCTGTTTTTT
CATKQGAGTGELFF
>TRBV24-1|-|TRBJ2-2|-
TGTGCCACCAGTCGCCGGGACACCGGGGAGCTGTTTTTT
CATSRRDTGELFF
>TRBV6-5|TRBD2|TRBJ2-3|-
TGTGCCAGCATTTTACTAGCGGGGACGTCTGATACGCAGTATTTT
CASILLAGTSDTQYF
>TRBV19|-|TRBJ1-1|-
TGTGCCAGTAGTAGGTCAGAGAACACTGAAGCTTTCTTT
CASSRSENTEAFF
>TRBV6-5|TRBD1|TRBJ1-6|-
TGTGCCAGCGGGGACAGCTCAAATTCACCCCTCCACTTT
CASGDSSNSPLHF
>TRBV7-2|TRBD2|TRBJ2-1|-
TGTGCCAGCAGCTTGGCGGGGGGTTACAATGAGCAGTTCTTC
CASSLAGGYNEQFF
>TRBV11-2|-|TRBJ2-2|-
TGTGCCAGCAGTTTACAGCGGAACACCGGGGAGCTGTTTTTT
CASSLQRNTGELFF
>TRBV18|-|TRBJ2-7|-
TGTGCCAGCTCACCACCGCGGGGGCCCTCCTACGAGCAGTACTTC
CASSPPRGPSYEQYF
>TRBV9|TRBD1|TRBJ1-6|-
TGTGCCAGCAGCCCTCGGCCGCCCGGGACAGAGGGTAATTCACCCCTCCACTTT
CASSPRPPGTEGNSPLHF
>TRBV5-5|-|TRBJ1-3|once
TGTGCCAGCAGCAAGACCCCCCCAGGGGTAACCTCTGGAAACACCATATATTTT
CASSKTPPGVTSGNTIYF
>TRBV2|-|TRBJ1-6|-
TGTGCCAGCAGTGAGGACGCGGGGGTAGGTTCACCCCTCCACTTT
CASSEDAGVGSPLHF